This TCR beta chain came from a study of OX40 agonist ivuxolimab in advanced cancers. Libraries were prepared by immunoSEQ multiplex PCR; TCRdb keeps only in-frame clonotypes and omits some of them. The sample consists of just over 40,000 clones, over 75% of them appearing once. This clone was found a few times. What it binds is unknown. Germline V lookup: CDR1 WSHSY, CDR2 SAAADI. This CDR3 is built from 15 residues. Trimming at V came to 3 bases and at J to 5 bases, leaving 3 bases not matched to a gene. Study-level results: Patients who responded partially at 0.1-3.0 mg/kg showed clonal expansion ranking among the lowest. The average count of expanded clones was higher among CD8+ T cells than among CD4+.

This sequence was found in an adult with an advanced solid tumor such as melanoma, head and neck, liver or kidney cancer. The input for sequencing was CD4+ or CD8+ T cells sorted from blood, taken in a trial of the OX40 agonist ivuxolimab. The rearrangement links TRBV10-2 to TRBJ2-5; TRBD2 matches at 13 bases. The chain's CDR3 is CASSDQTSGRETQYF. CDR3 DNA: TGCGCCAGCAGTGATCAGACTAGCGGGAGGGAGACCCAGTACTTC.